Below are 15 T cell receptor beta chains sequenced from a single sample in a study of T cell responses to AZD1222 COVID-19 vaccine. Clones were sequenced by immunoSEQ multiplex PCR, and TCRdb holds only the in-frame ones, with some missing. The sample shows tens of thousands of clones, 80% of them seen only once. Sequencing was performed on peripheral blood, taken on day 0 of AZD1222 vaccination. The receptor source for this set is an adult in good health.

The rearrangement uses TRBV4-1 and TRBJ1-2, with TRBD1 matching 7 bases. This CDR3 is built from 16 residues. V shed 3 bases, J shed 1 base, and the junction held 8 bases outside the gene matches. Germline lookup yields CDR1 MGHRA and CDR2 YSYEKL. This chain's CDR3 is CASSQPGQANNYGYTF. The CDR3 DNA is TGCGCCAGCAGCCAGCCCGGACAGGCGAATAACTATGGCTACACCTTC.

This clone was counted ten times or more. The CDR3 region is CASSFGLAGGSSYNEQFF. The CDR3 nucleotides are TGTGCCAGCAGTTTTGGACTAGCGGGGGGAAGCTCCTACAATGAGCAGTTCTTC. The chain carries TRBV28 and TRBJ2-1; 14 nucleotides match TRBD2. J was trimmed by 0 bases and V by 3 bases; bases with no gene match: 4. Germline CDR1 is MDHEN and CDR2 is SYDVKM. The CDR3 runs 18 residues.

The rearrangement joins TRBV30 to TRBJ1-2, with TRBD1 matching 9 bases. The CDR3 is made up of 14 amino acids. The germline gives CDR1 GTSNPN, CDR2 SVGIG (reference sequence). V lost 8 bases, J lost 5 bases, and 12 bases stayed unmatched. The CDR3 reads CARGQGPGPYGYTF. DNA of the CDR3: TGTGCCCGGGGACAGGGCCCGGGACCTTATGGCTACACCTTC.

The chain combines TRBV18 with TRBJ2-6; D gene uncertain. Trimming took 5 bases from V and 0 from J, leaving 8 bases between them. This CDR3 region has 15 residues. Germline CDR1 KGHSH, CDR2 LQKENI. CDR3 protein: CASSSTYSGANVLTF. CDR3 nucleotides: TGTGCCAGCTCATCTACTTACTCTGGGGCCAACGTCCTGACTTTC.

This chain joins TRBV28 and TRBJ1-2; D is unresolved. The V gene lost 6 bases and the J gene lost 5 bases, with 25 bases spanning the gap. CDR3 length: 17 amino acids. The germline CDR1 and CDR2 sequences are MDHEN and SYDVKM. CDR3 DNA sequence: TGTGCCAGCAGCTCCGGACCCGAAAGCTATACCTATTATGGCTACACCTTC. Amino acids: CASSSGPESYTYYGYTF.

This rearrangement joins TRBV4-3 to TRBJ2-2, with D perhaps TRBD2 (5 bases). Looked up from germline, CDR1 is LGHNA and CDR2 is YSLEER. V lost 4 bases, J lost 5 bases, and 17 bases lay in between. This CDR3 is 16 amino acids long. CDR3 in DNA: TGCGCCAGCAGCCCGGATTGGACGAGGGAGACCGGGGAGCTGTTTTTT. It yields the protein CASSPDWTRETGELFF.

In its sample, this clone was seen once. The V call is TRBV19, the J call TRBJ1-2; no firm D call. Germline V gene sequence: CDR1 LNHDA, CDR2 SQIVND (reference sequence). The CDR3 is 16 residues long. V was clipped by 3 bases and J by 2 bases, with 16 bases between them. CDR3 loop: CASSMFSSSLNYGYTF. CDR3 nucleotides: TGTGCCAGTAGTATGTTTTCCAGCTCCTTGAACTATGGCTACACCTTC.

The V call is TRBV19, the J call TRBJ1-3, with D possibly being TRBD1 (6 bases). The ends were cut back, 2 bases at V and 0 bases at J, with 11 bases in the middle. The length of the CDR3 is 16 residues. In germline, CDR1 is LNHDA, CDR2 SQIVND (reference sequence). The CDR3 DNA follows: TGTGCCAGTAGTATAACGGGGGCCAGCTCTGGAAACACCATATATTTT. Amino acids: CASSITGASSGNTIYF.

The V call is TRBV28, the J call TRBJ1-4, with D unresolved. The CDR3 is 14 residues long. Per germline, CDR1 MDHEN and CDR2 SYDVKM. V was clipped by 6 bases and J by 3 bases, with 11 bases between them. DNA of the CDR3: TGTGCCAGCAGCTACGACGGATCTAATGAAAAACTGTTTTTT. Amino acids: CASSYDGSNEKLFF.

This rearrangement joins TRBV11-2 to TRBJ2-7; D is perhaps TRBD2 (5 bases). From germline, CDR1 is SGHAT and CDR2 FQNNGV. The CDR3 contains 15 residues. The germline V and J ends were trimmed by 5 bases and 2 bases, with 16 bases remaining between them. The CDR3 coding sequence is TGTGCCAGCAGCCCCAACCGGGAAACAACCTACGAGCAGTACTTC. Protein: CASSPNRETTYEQYF.

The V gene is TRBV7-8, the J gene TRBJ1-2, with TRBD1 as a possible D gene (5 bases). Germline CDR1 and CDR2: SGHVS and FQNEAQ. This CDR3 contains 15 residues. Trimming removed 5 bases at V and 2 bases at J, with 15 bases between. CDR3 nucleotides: TGTGCCAGCAGCCCTCGGGGGGGTTGGAACTATGGCTACACCTTC. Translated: CASSPRGGWNYGYTF.

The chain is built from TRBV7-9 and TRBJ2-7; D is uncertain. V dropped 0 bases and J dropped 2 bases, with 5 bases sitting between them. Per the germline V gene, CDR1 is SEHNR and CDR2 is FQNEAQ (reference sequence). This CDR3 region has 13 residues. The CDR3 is CASSLAVTYEQYF. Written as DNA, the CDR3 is TGTGCCAGCAGCTTAGCGGTGACCTACGAGCAGTACTTC.

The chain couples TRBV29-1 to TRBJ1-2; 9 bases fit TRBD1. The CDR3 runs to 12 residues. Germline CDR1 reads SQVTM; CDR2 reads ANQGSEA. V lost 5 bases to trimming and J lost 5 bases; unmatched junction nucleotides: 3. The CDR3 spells CSVSQGAYGYTF. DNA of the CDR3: TGCAGCGTTTCACAGGGGGCGTATGGCTACACCTTC.

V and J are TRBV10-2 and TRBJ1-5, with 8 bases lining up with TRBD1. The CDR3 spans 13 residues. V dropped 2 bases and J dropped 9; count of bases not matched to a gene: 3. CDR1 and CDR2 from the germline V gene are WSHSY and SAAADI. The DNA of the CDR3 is TGCGCCAGCAGTGAGGCAGGGGGCTCGCCCCAGCATTTT. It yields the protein CASSEAGGSPQHF.

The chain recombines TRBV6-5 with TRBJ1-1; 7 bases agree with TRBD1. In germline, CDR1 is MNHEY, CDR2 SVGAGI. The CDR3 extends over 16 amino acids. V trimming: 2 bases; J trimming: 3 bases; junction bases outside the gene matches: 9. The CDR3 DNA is TGTGCCAGCAGTTACGAAGGGAAGGGGGCTTACACTGAAGCTTTCTTT. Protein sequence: CASSYEGKGAYTEAFF.